The 3 T cell receptor beta chains listed next were all sequenced from one sample in a study of CD8+ T cells in alopecia areata. Sequencing templates came from extracted RNA that was reverse transcribed into cDNA. Sequencing was performed with immunoSEQ multiplex PCR; in TCRdb, only in-frame clones are kept and a portion is missing. The table includes 150,000 to 190,000 clones, more than 45% detected once. The starting material was CD8+ T cells sorted from blood, obtained at week 0. The receptor set was obtained from a human donor with alopecia areata.

This clone has more than one count but fewer than ten. The chain joins TRBV27 to TRBJ2-7; D may be TRBD2 (6 bases). CDR1 and CDR2 from the germline V gene are MNHEY and SMNVEV (reference sequence). This CDR3 is 14 amino acids long. Trimming left V 3 bases short and J 0 bases short, with 9 bases between. The CDR3 protein is CASSFRRASYEQYF. The CDR3, as DNA: TGTGCCAGCAGTTTCCGGAGGGCCTCCTACGAGCAGTACTTC.

V usage is TRBV4-3 and J usage is TRBJ2-2; no clear D gene. The CDR3 contains 14 residues. Germline CDR1 LGHNA, CDR2 YSLEER. Deletions cut 5 bases from V and 1 base from J, with 8 bases between. In DNA form, the CDR3 reads TGCGCCAGCAGCAAACAGAGGAACACCGGGGAGCTGTTTTTT. The encoded protein is CASSKQRNTGELFF.

The V and J genes are TRBV4-3 and TRBJ2-7, with D tentatively TRBD2 (5 bases). CDR1 and CDR2 (germline): LGHNA, YSLEER. The CDR3 contains 15 residues. V gave up 0 bases and J gave up 3 bases, with 12 bases separating them. CDR3 sequence: CASSQDAGVGYEQYF. CDR3 bases: TGCGCCAGCAGCCAAGATGCCGGGGTTGGCTACGAGCAGTACTTC.